Sequencing of this T cell receptor beta chain was carried out in a study of blood T cell repertoires in COVID-19. Study-wide context: PBMCs, B-cell-depleted T cells, or T cells provided the cDNA or gDNA that made up the material.

Germline assignment: CDR1 SGDLS and CDR2 YYNGEE. Trimming removed 2 bases at V and 2 bases at J, with 11 bases between. The CDR3 is 14 residues long. Profiling relied on immunoSEQ multiplex PCR, and the TCRdb table lists in-frame clones only, not all of them. The sample lists more than 300,000 clones; roughly 90% were seen once. The TCR was taken from a man aged 18 to 29 who had recovered from COVID-19. The gene calls are TRBV9 and TRBJ2-7, with D possibly being TRBD1 (6 bases). The specimen sequenced was peripheral blood. The CDR3 sequence: CASSVDSGAYEQYF. The CDR3 DNA follows: TGTGCCAGCAGCGTGGATTCAGGGGCCTACGAGCAGTACTTC.